This T cell receptor beta chain stems from a study of Graves' ophthalmopathy and Graves' hyperthyroidism. Regarding the study as a whole: Blood repertoires reportedly contained most expanded thyroid clonotypes above 0.001 frequency.

There are many counts of this clonotype. What it binds is not known. CDR3 length: 16 amino acids. Per germline, CDR1 SGHAT and CDR2 FQNNGV. Trimming removed 0 bases from V and 3 bases from J; junction bases left unmatched: 3. Scientists amplified the TCR beta CDR3 regions from RNA transcripts. Second-round multiplex PCR came after a first-round RT-PCR that employed HTBI primers. In TCRdb, the multiplex PCR reads were re-called with MiXCR into one record per CDR3 protein. The sample shows about 370,000 distinct CDR3 sequences, about 17% of them seen only once. It was on clinical symptoms, serum thyroxine, TRAb, thyroid ultrasound and orbital computed tomography that diagnosis relied. The PBMCs were taken from roughly 9.3 ml of fresh peripheral blood.

The rearrangement uses TRBV11-2 and TRBJ2-7, with TRBD2 matching over 12 bases. The sequencing input was peripheral blood. The receptor's source is an adult woman with stable Graves' hyperthyroidism. The CDR3 DNA follows: TGTGCCAGCAGCTTAGACTGGACTAGCGGGAACTACGAGCAGTACTTC. Its translation is CASSLDWTSGNYEQYF. The full variable domain, completed using reference TRBV11-2 and TRBJ2-7, is EAGVAQSPRYKIIEKRQSVAFWCNPISGHATLYWYQQILGQGPKLLIQFQNNGVVDDSQLPKDRFSAERLKGVDSTLKIQPAKLEDSAVYLCASSLDWTSGNYEQYFGPGTRLTVT.